A single sample is the source of the 32 T cell receptor beta chains below, sequenced in a study of T cell changes during pregnancy in multiple sclerosis (dated by TCRdb to the late 2010s). Library method: the immunoSEQ multiplex PCR assay. Held by TCRdb, this immuneACCESS table contains in-frame sequences only and omits some clones. Under half of the omission traces to an unresolved V gene where checked; the cause of the rest is unknown. The sample table records some 59,000 clones; roughly nine tenths of these occur just once. About 2.5% of the sample goes to the ten largest clones. Material: peripheral blood, obtained in the first trimester of pregnancy. The origin of the receptors is a female donor with multiple sclerosis, enrolled in a pregnancy study.

In this sample, this clone turned up a few times. The rearrangement links TRBV19 to TRBJ1-6, with 8 positions matching TRBD1. CDR1 is LNHDA, CDR2 SQIVND, per germline (reference sequence). V was clipped by 10 bases and J by 5 bases; unmatched bases: 7. The CDR3 sequence is 14 residues long. The CDR3 DNA reads TGTGCCACGACCGACAGGGGAGATAATTCACCCCTCCACTTT. The encoded protein is CATTDRGDNSPLHF.

The chain combines TRBV9 with TRBJ2-5, with 13 bases lining up with TRBD2. From germline, CDR1 is SGDLS and CDR2 YYNGEE. The CDR3 is 18 amino acids. The V and J ends lost 0 bases and 1 base, in that order; junction bases with no gene match: 6. Written as DNA, the CDR3 is TGTGCCAGCAGCGTAGATCCACTAGCGGGAGGGAGCCAAGAGACCCAGTACTTC. Translated, it gives CASSVDPLAGGSQETQYF.

The rearrangement joins TRBV4-3 to TRBJ1-6; D gene unclear. Germline V gives CDR1 LGHNA, CDR2 YSLEER. The ends were cut back, 1 base at V and 6 bases at J, with 10 bases in the middle. This CDR3 is 15 amino acids long. CDR3: CASSQGAAVNSPLHF. CDR3 nucleotides: TGCGCCAGCAGCCAAGGCGCAGCGGTTAATTCACCCCTCCACTTT.

The genes are TRBV5-1 and TRBJ2-6; TRBD1 aligns across 7 bases. Germline-derived CDR1 and CDR2 are SGHRS and YFSETQ. There are 16 residues in the CDR3. J was trimmed by 1 base and V by 0 bases; bases with no gene match: 1. CDR3: CASSLVRGSGANVLTF. CDR3 bases: TGCGCCAGCAGCTTGGTCAGGGGGTCTGGGGCCAACGTCCTGACTTTC.

The gene calls are TRBV5-4 and TRBJ2-7; 9 bases fit TRBD2. The V gene end was trimmed by 4 bases and the J gene end by 5 bases; junction bases not matched to a gene: 7. Germline-derived CDR1 and CDR2 are SGHNT and YYREEE (reference sequence). CDR3 size: 14 residues. For the CDR3, the DNA is TGTGCCAGCAGCCGGGCGGGGGGGAAGCACGAGCAGTACTTC. This codes for CASSRAGGKHEQYF. Variable domain in full (rest from reference TRBV5-4 and TRBJ2-7): ETGVTQSPTHLIKTRGQQVTLRCSSQSGHNTVSWYQQALGQGPQFIFQYYREEENGRGNFPPRFSGLQFPNYSSELNVNALELDDSALYLCASSRAGGKHEQYFGPGTRLTVT.

The V call is TRBV7-2, the J call TRBJ2-2, with TRBD2 matching over 8 bases. The germline CDR1 and CDR2 sequences are SGHTA and FQGNSA. This CDR3 region has 14 residues. Germline trimming cut 5 bases from V and 6 bases from J; bases unmatched to any gene: 5. The CDR3 region is CASSRGGGSGELFF. For the CDR3, the DNA is TGTGCCAGCAGCCGGGGGGGAGGTTCCGGGGAGCTGTTTTTT.

The rearrangement links TRBV14 to TRBJ1-1, with 8 bases lining up with TRBD1. In germline, CDR1 is SGHDN, CDR2 FVKESK. The CDR3 loop spans 13 amino acids. The ends lost 4 bases at V and 5 bases at J; junction bases unmatched: 3. The DNA of the CDR3 is TGTGCCAGCAGCCGGACAGGGTGGACTGAAGCTTTCTTT. Translation: CASSRTGWTEAFF.

The CDR3, as DNA: TGTGCCAGCAGCTTCCCTGACAGCACCCCTAACTATGGCTACACCTTC. The encoded protein is CASSFPDSTPNYGYTF. The V and J genes are TRBV5-4 and TRBJ1-2; a weak D match, TRBD1 (5 bases). CDR1 is SGHNT and CDR2 is YYREEE in the germline V gene (reference sequence). This CDR3 is built from 16 residues. V lost 2 bases to trimming and J lost 0 bases, with 14 bases between them.

This chain links TRBV2 with TRBJ1-3, with unresolved D. The CDR3 contains 14 residues. The V end lost 6 bases, the J end lost 0 bases, and 9 bases lay between the germline ends. Germline V gene lookup returns CDR1 SNHLY and CDR2 FYNNEI. CDR3 sequence (DNA): TGTGCCAGCAGGGAGCAGCCCTCTGGAAACACCATATATTTT. Protein sequence: CASREQPSGNTIYF.

The count of this clone is one. The V gene is TRBV7-6, the J gene TRBJ1-1; D is possibly TRBD1 (5 bases). Germline V CDR1 and CDR2: SGHVS, FNYEAQ. CDR3 size: 13 residues. Trimming took 2 bases from V and 6 from J, leaving 10 bases between them. The CDR3 sequence is CASSLQGWAEAFF. The CDR3 DNA sequence: TGTGCCAGCAGCTTACAGGGTTGGGCTGAAGCTTTCTTT. Based on the CDR3 plus reference TRBV7-6 and TRBJ1-1, the full variable domain is GAGVSQSPRYKVTKRGQDVALRCDPISGHVSLYWYRQALGQGPEFLTYFNYEAQQDKSGLPNDRFSAERPEGSISTLTIQRTEQRDSAMYRCASSLQGWAEAFFGQGTRLTVV.

The chain is built from TRBV7-2 and TRBJ1-6; tentatively, D is TRBD1 (5 bases). Trimming removed 1 base at V and 4 bases at J, with 20 bases between. This CDR3 is built from 19 residues. Germline V gives CDR1 SGHTA, CDR2 FQGNSA. DNA for the CDR3: TGTGCCAGCAGCTTAGTAGGCCCCGACAGCCTCGGGTATAATTCACCCCTCCACTTT. Its protein is CASSLVGPDSLGYNSPLHF.

This chain joins TRBV18 and TRBJ1-4, with 7 bases identical to TRBD1. Unmatched junction bases numbered 10, after V lost 6 bases and J lost 3 bases. This CDR3 comprises 16 residues. CDR1 is KGHSH and CDR2 is LQKENI in the germline V gene. The chain's CDR3 is CASSDLPTGSNEKLFF. The CDR3, as DNA: TGTGCCAGCTCGGACCTCCCGACAGGGTCTAATGAAAAACTGTTTTTT.

The chain joins TRBV30 to TRBJ2-1; maybe TRBD2 (6 bases). Germline CDR1 is GTSNPN and CDR2 is SVGIG (reference sequence). The length of the CDR3 is 14 residues. The germline V and J ends were trimmed by 2 bases and 0 bases, with 8 bases remaining between them. DNA for the CDR3: TGTGCCTGGAGTCGACTAGTCTCCTACAATGAGCAGTTCTTC. Protein sequence: CAWSRLVSYNEQFF.

J is TRBJ1-2 and V is TRBV5-1; TRBD1 is a possible D gene (5 bases). V lost 3 bases to trimming and J lost 4 bases, with 13 bases between them. The CDR3 is 14 amino acids. Germline CDR1 and CDR2: SGHRS and YFSETQ. Here the CDR3 reads CASSYAPQVYGYTF. In nucleotides, the CDR3 is TGCGCCAGCAGCTACGCACCACAGGTCTATGGCTACACCTTC.

The chain combines TRBV6-4 with TRBJ1-2, with 8 bases matching TRBD1. From germline, CDR1 is MRHNA and CDR2 SNTAGT. This CDR3 spans 15 amino acids. The V segment lost 3 bases and the J segment 0 bases; nucleotides outside the gene matches: 3. The CDR3 bases are TGTGCCAGCAGTGAACAGGGGGAGGCTAACTATGGCTACACCTTC. Amino acid sequence: CASSEQGEANYGYTF.

This sequence joins TRBV4-3 and TRBJ2-7, with 8 bases fitting TRBD2. The CDR3 consists of 17 residues. With V trimmed by 0 bases and J by 7 bases, 14 bases remained unmatched. CDR1 is LGHNA and CDR2 is YSLEER in the germline V gene. CDR3 protein: CASSQDRRRGASREQYF. In DNA, the CDR3 is TGCGCCAGCAGCCAAGATCGACGGCGGGGGGCCTCTAGGGAGCAGTACTTC.

The J gene is TRBJ2-1, the V gene TRBV7-8, with TRBD1 identical over 8 bases. There are 15 residues in the CDR3. Germline V gives CDR1 SGHVS, CDR2 FQNEAQ. V shed 4 bases and J 0 bases; nucleotides not matched to a gene: 2. This chain's CDR3 is CASSSTGASYNEQFF. For the CDR3, the DNA is TGTGCCAGCAGCTCGACAGGGGCCTCCTACAATGAGCAGTTCTTC.

The genes are TRBV19 and TRBJ2-3; the match to TRBD2 covers 10 bases. Looked up from germline, CDR1 is LNHDA and CDR2 is SQIVND (reference sequence). V shed 4 bases, J shed 3 bases, and the junction held 13 bases outside the gene matches. The CDR3 consists of 18 residues. DNA for the CDR3: TGTGCCAGTAGTACCAGCGTATCTAGCGGGAGCCGAACAGATACGCAGTATTTT. This sequence encodes CASSTSVSSGSRTDTQYF.

CDR3 in DNA: TGCAGCGTTGAAGATCATCTAGGGGCGGCCACTGAAGCTTTCTTT. It is translated as CSVEDHLGAATEAFF. The J gene is TRBJ1-1, the V gene TRBV29-1; D may be TRBD1 (5 bases). This CDR3 is 15 amino acids long. V was trimmed by 0 bases and J by 4 bases, leaving 15 bases between them. Looked up from germline, CDR1 is SQVTM and CDR2 is ANQGSEA.

V gene TRBV5-6 combines with J gene TRBJ1-3, with D tentatively TRBD1 (5 bases). Looked up from germline, CDR1 is SGHDT and CDR2 is YYEEEE. The CDR3 spans 17 residues. Trimming removed 6 bases from V and 0 bases from J, with 19 bases in between. The CDR3 nucleotides read TGTGCCAGCAATCCCATGGACATTTTCAGCTCTGGAAACACCATATATTTT. Its protein is CASNPMDIFSSGNTIYF.

The chain combines TRBV6-5 with TRBJ1-2; 10 bases line up with TRBD1. Looked up from germline, CDR1 is MNHEY and CDR2 is SVGAGI. After removal of 5 bases from V and 5 bases from J, the junction contained 8 bases not matched to a gene. The CDR3 runs to 15 residues. CDR3 protein: CASSRRDRGAYGYTF. CDR3 bases: TGTGCCAGCAGTCGCCGGGACAGGGGAGCGTATGGCTACACCTTC.

The chain is built from TRBV19 and TRBJ1-1, with no clear D. The CDR3 loop spans 14 amino acids. Germline-derived CDR1 and CDR2 are LNHDA and SQIVND (reference sequence). V lost 3 bases and J 7 bases, leaving 15 bases between the germline ends. The CDR3 DNA sequence: TGTGCCAGTAGTATGAGCTCTCCAACGGGTGAAGCTTTCTTT. As protein: CASSMSSPTGEAFF.

A word on this clone: A junction end diverges from the germline sequence, so it may reflect a read error. The chain is built from TRBV7-9 and TRBJ1-3, with D maybe TRBD1 (5 bases). CDR1 is SEHNR and CDR2 is FQNEAQ in the germline V gene (reference sequence). The CDR3 spans 12 residues. The CDR3 DNA sequence: TGTGCCGCCAGGGCATCTGAAAACACCATATATTTT. Its protein is CAARASENTIYF. Full variable domain (remainder filled in from reference TRBV7-9 and TRBJ1-3): DTGVSQNPRHKITKRGQNVTFRCDPISEHNRLYWYRQTLGQGPEFLTYFQNEAQLEKSRLLSDRFSAERPKGSFSTLEIQRTEQGDSAMYLCAARASENTIYFGEGSWLTVV.

The chain carries TRBV5-1 and TRBJ1-2; D is perhaps TRBD1 (5 bases). This CDR3 has 15 amino acids. Between the trimmed V and J ends, which lost 0 bases and 3 bases, there was a span of 12 bases. Germline V gives CDR1 SGHRS, CDR2 YFSETQ. For the CDR3, the DNA is TGCGCCAGCAGCTTGGCCGGGGGGGGAGACTATGGCTACACCTTC. Residues: CASSLAGGGDYGYTF.

About this clone itself: Different DNA sequences within this sample yield the same CDR3. The chain joins TRBV5-4 to TRBJ2-3, with 7 bases matching TRBD2. Germline loops: CDR1 SGHNT, CDR2 YYREEE (reference sequence). V shed 0 bases and J 3 bases; nucleotides not matched to a gene: 4. The CDR3 has 15 residues. The CDR3 protein is CASSLGTSGTDTQYF. The CDR3 DNA is TGTGCCAGCAGCTTGGGGACTAGTGGGACAGATACGCAGTATTTT.

This clone was seen only a few times. The chain joins TRBV19 to TRBJ2-7; tentatively, D is TRBD2 (5 bases). The germline V and J ends were trimmed by 6 bases and 5 bases, with 23 bases remaining between them. From germline, CDR1 is LNHDA and CDR2 SQIVND (reference sequence). CDR3 length: 16 residues. CDR3 DNA: TGTGCCAGTAGCGAATACTCAGCCTCGCGGGTGGACGAGCAGTACTTC. This encodes CASSEYSASRVDEQYF.

The chain couples TRBV5-8 to TRBJ1-2; D remains ambiguous. Trimming left V 5 bases short and J 4 bases short, with 12 bases between. Germline CDR1 SGHTS, CDR2 YDEGEE. The CDR3 runs to 13 residues. CDR3 nucleotides: TGTGCCAGCAGGACCACAGATTCCTATGGCTACACCTTC. Protein product: CASRTTDSYGYTF.

V usage is TRBV7-7 and J usage is TRBJ1-2; D is possibly TRBD1 (6 bases). CDR3 size: 15 residues. Between the trimmed V and J ends, which lost 1 base and 1 base, there was a span of 10 bases. CDR1 SSHAT and CDR2 FNYEAQ come from the germline V gene (reference sequence). The CDR3 coding sequence is TGTGCCAGCAGCTTAGGTGTACAGGGTAACTATGGCTACACCTTC. This sequence encodes CASSLGVQGNYGYTF.

The V call is TRBV9, the J call TRBJ2-5, with 9 bases lining up with TRBD1. The CDR3 has 16 amino acids. CDR1 and CDR2 from the germline V gene are SGDLS and YYNGEE. With 4 bases clipped from V and 5 bases from J, the junction kept 12 bases outside the gene matches. In DNA, the CDR3 is TGTGCCAGCAGCTTTACCGGGACAGGGCGGATGGAGACCCAGTACTTC. It encodes CASSFTGTGRMETQYF.

V is TRBV6-6 and J is TRBJ2-5; 10 bases are a match to TRBD1. The V gene's germline CDR1 is MNHNY and CDR2 SVGAGI (reference sequence). The CDR3 has 15 residues. V lost 6 bases, J lost 4 bases, and 8 bases stayed unmatched. CDR3 nucleotides: TGTGCCAGCAGCCGGGACAGGGGACAGGCAGAGACCCAGTACTTC. It encodes CASSRDRGQAETQYF.

Comments on this clone: This same CDR3 is encoded by further DNA sequences in the sample. The rearrangement links TRBV5-4 to TRBJ2-7; 7 bases match TRBD1. The CDR3 covers 14 residues. Trimming removed 2 bases from V and 2 bases from J; junction bases left unmatched: 4. The germline V gene encodes CDR1 SGHNT and CDR2 YYREEE (reference sequence). The CDR3: CASSLGQGAYEQYF. DNA for the CDR3: TGTGCCAGCAGCTTAGGGCAGGGGGCCTACGAGCAGTACTTC.

The V call is TRBV10-3, the J call TRBJ1-2, with D perhaps TRBD1 (6 bases). The CDR3 runs 14 residues. V was cut by 3 bases and J by 4 bases, with 12 bases left in between. The germline V gene has CDR1 ENHRY and CDR2 SYGVKD. CDR3 sequence (DNA): TGTGCCATCAGTGACGGGACAAGGACCTATGGCTACACCTTC. This translates into CAISDGTRTYGYTF.